The 29 T cell receptor beta chains given below trace back to one sample, sequenced in a study of blood T cell repertoires in COVID-19. Produced via immunoSEQ multiplex PCR; TCRdb's table is partial and in-frame only. The sample consists of 200,000 to 250,000 clones, 80% to 90% of them appearing once. The sample consisted of peripheral blood. These receptors originate from a human donor in a cohort sampled during active COVID-19.

This rearrangement joins TRBV7-9 to TRBJ2-1; 9 nucleotides line up with TRBD2. Germline V lookup: CDR1 SEHNR, CDR2 FQNEAQ (reference sequence). CDR3 length equals 15 residues. With 5 bases clipped from V and 2 bases from J, the junction kept 4 bases outside the gene matches. As DNA, the CDR3 is TGTGCCAGCAGCCCTAGCGGGACCACCTACAATGAGCAGTTCTTC. It yields the protein CASSPSGTTYNEQFF.

V gene TRBV19 combines with J gene TRBJ1-5; maybe TRBD1 (6 bases). CDR1 LNHDA and CDR2 SQIVND come from the germline V gene (reference sequence). CDR3 size: 15 residues. V was pared by 5 bases and J by 1 base, with 12 bases between. The CDR3 region is CASSGRGMSNQPQHF. CDR3 bases: TGTGCCAGTAGTGGCAGGGGAATGAGCAATCAGCCCCAGCATTTT. Looking up the rest from reference TRBV19 and TRBJ1-5 gives the full variable domain: DGGITQSPKYLFRKEGQNVTLSCEQNLNHDAMYWYRQDPGQGLRLIYYSQIVNDFQKGDIAEGYSVSREKKESFPLTVTSAQKNPTAFYLCASSGRGMSNQPQHFGDGTRLSIL.

V is TRBV28 and J is TRBJ1-2; 9 bases fit TRBD1. J was trimmed by 4 bases and V by 2 bases; bases with no gene match: 5. Germline V gene sequence: CDR1 MDHEN, CDR2 SYDVKM. There are 15 residues in the CDR3. The CDR3 sequence: CASSLPGTGIYGYTF. The CDR3 coding sequence is TGTGCCAGCAGTTTACCCGGGACAGGGATCTATGGCTACACCTTC.

The chain combines TRBV18 with TRBJ2-7; 7 bases are shared with TRBD2. The CDR3 is made up of 17 amino acids. V shed 6 bases and J 5 bases; nucleotides not matched to a gene: 19. Germline V gives CDR1 KGHSH, CDR2 LQKENI. CDR3 sequence: CASSPRRTSGKDNEQYF. CDR3 DNA sequence: TGTGCCAGCTCCCCCCGGAGGACAAGCGGGAAAGATAACGAGCAGTACTTC.

The gene calls are TRBV28 and TRBJ2-1; perhaps TRBD1 as D (6 bases). In germline, CDR1 is MDHEN, CDR2 SYDVKM. Trimming removed 5 bases at V and 3 bases at J, with 14 bases between. The CDR3 sequence is 15 residues long. The CDR3 DNA follows: TGTGCCAGCAGTCATCAGGGACACTACTACAATGAGCAGTTCTTC. Translated, it gives CASSHQGHYYNEQFF.

J is TRBJ2-7 and V is TRBV12-3 or TRBV12-4, with 8 positions matching TRBD1. V gave up 5 bases and J gave up 7 bases; unmatched junction bases: 7. The CDR3 extends over 13 amino acids. The CDR3 DNA is TGTGCCAGCAGTCCCGGGACAGGCAGTGAGCAGTACTTC. It codes for CASSPGTGSEQYF.

This clone was seen only a few times. The rearrangement links TRBV28 to TRBJ2-1, with TRBD2 identical over 10 bases. Germline-derived CDR1 and CDR2 are MDHEN and SYDVKM. V gave up 5 bases and J gave up 3 bases; unmatched junction bases: 4. The CDR3 sequence is 15 residues long. The CDR3 is CASSALAGNYNEQFF. CDR3 nucleotides: TGTGCCAGCAGTGCACTAGCGGGAAACTACAATGAGCAGTTCTTC.

The rearrangement joins TRBV24-1 to TRBJ1-5; D may be TRBD1 (5 bases). CDR3 length: 17 residues. The V gene's germline CDR1 is KGHDR and CDR2 SFDVKD. Trimming removed 4 bases at V and 0 bases at J, with 15 bases between. CDR3 residues: CATSDPRGSPSNQPQHF. The DNA of the CDR3 is TGTGCCACCAGTGACCCTAGGGGTAGCCCTAGCAATCAGCCCCAGCATTTT.

The chain is built from TRBV6-5 and TRBJ1-6; maybe TRBD1 (6 bases). V gave up 10 bases and J gave up 7 bases, with 14 bases separating them. This CDR3 comprises 13 residues. Germline V gene data show CDR1 as MNHEY and CDR2 as SVGAGI. The CDR3 DNA sequence: TGTGCCACCAAGACAGGAGTAAATTCACCCCTCCACTTT. Protein: CATKTGVNSPLHF.

Relative to its sample, this clone is large. The chain carries TRBV7-9 and TRBJ2-3; TRBD1 agrees at 9 bases. Germline V gives CDR1 SEHNR, CDR2 FQNEAQ (reference sequence). CDR3 length: 14 residues. The V segment lost 4 bases and the J segment 5 bases; nucleotides outside the gene matches: 4. The CDR3 coding sequence is TGTGCCAGCAGCTCCGGGACAGGGATAGATACGCAGTATTTT. Protein product: CASSSGTGIDTQYF.

V gene TRBV4-2 combines with J gene TRBJ2-5, with 8 bases lining up with TRBD2. The germline CDR1 and CDR2 sequences are LGHNA and YNFKEQ. The CDR3 loop spans 17 amino acids. With V trimmed by 1 base and J by 1 base, 8 bases remained unmatched. In nucleotides, the CDR3 is TGTGCCAGCAGCCAAGTTTCCAGCGGGAGTCCCCAAGAGACCCAGTACTTC. Translated, it gives CASSQVSSGSPQETQYF.

V and J are TRBV28 and TRBJ2-7; 8 positions agree with TRBD1. From germline, CDR1 is MDHEN and CDR2 SYDVKM. The CDR3 is 11 amino acids. Here the CDR3 reads CSTGDAYEQYF. CDR3 nucleotides: TGTTCGACAGGGGATGCCTACGAGCAGTACTTC.

The chain combines TRBV5-6 with TRBJ2-7, with TRBD2 identical over 7 bases. The V and J ends lost 0 bases and 9 bases, in that order; junction bases with no gene match: 12. The CDR3 extends over 15 amino acids. Looked up from germline, CDR1 is SGHDT and CDR2 is YYEEEE. The CDR3 nucleotides read TGTGCCAGCAGCTTGGGGGCTAGCGGCACCTTGGTGCAGTACTTC. It yields the protein CASSLGASGTLVQYF.

The chain carries TRBV28 and TRBJ2-1; D gene ambiguous. Germline V gene sequence: CDR1 MDHEN, CDR2 SYDVKM. This CDR3 contains 14 residues. The V end was cut by 3 bases, the J end by 0 bases, with 6 bases between. In nucleotides, the CDR3 is TGTGCCAGCAGTTTGTCCAACTCCTACAATGAGCAGTTCTTC. This translates into CASSLSNSYNEQFF.

The chain is built from TRBV19 and TRBJ1-3, with D possibly matching TRBD1 (5 bases). Deletions cut 5 bases from V and 0 bases from J, with 14 bases between. Germline V gene lookup returns CDR1 LNHDA and CDR2 SQIVND (reference sequence). The CDR3 is 16 residues long. CDR3 nucleotide sequence: TGTGCCAGTAGTGCCTGGGACTTGAACTCTGGAAACACCATATATTTT. Translating gives CASSAWDLNSGNTIYF.

The chain is built from TRBV25-1 and TRBJ2-7; 8 nucleotides align to TRBD1. The CDR3 length is 16 residues. Per germline, CDR1 MGHDK and CDR2 SYGVNS. The V segment lost 4 bases and the J segment 5 bases; nucleotides outside the gene matches: 13. The CDR3 sequence: CASSGALGTGTDEQYF. Written as DNA, the CDR3 is TGTGCCAGCAGTGGAGCTTTGGGGACAGGCACCGACGAGCAGTACTTC.

This clone was counted only a few times. The genes are TRBV19 and TRBJ2-4, with D tentatively TRBD2 (5 bases). Germline CDR1 and CDR2: LNHDA and SQIVND (reference sequence). The CDR3 is 14 amino acids. V was trimmed by 3 bases and J by 3 bases, leaving 9 bases between them. The chain's CDR3 is CASSIGVRKNIQYF. For the CDR3, the DNA is TGTGCCAGTAGTATCGGGGTGCGCAAAAACATTCAGTACTTC.

V and J are TRBV10-2 and TRBJ2-7; TRBD2 is a possible D gene (6 bases). The germline CDR1 and CDR2 sequences are WSHSY and SAAADI. The CDR3 runs to 15 residues. The germline V and J ends were trimmed by 3 bases and 6 bases, with 18 bases remaining between them. The CDR3: CASSDTGLPGPEQYF. CDR3 coding DNA: TGCGCCAGCAGTGATACCGGACTACCCGGTCCCGAGCAGTACTTC.

This chain connects TRBV21-1 to TRBJ2-5; the table assigns TRBD2, which was not confirmed against the DNA. TRBV21-1 is a pseudogene locus. This CDR3 is 16 amino acids long. CDR3 sequence reads: CASSRTGTSPVETQYF. The CDR3 DNA reads TGTGCCAGCAGCAGAACCGGGACTAGTCCAGTAGAGACCCAGTACTTC.

The V and J genes are TRBV12-3 or TRBV12-4 and TRBJ2-3; D gene uncertain. Deletions cut 6 bases from V and 8 bases from J, with 12 bases between. The CDR3 is made up of 12 amino acids. CDR3 nucleotide sequence: TGTGCCAGCAGCAAAACCGGGTCTACGCAGTATTTT. It encodes CASSKTGSTQYF.

By its share, this clone is medium-sized. The rearrangement joins TRBV5-5 to TRBJ2-7; D possibly corresponds to TRBD2 (5 bases). In germline, CDR1 is SGHKS, CDR2 YYEKEE (reference sequence). The CDR3 runs to 14 residues. The V end was cut by 5 bases, the J end by 2 bases, with 14 bases between. In nucleotides, the CDR3 is TGTGCCAGCAGGAGACTACTAAACGCCTACGAGCAGTACTTC. It yields the protein CASRRLLNAYEQYF. The full variable domain, rest sourced from reference TRBV5-5 and TRBJ2-7, is DAGVTQSPTHLIKTRGQQVTLRCSPISGHKSVSWYQQVLGQGPQFIFQYYEKEERGRGNFPDRFSARQFPNYSSELNVNALLLGDSALYLCASRRLLNAYEQYFGPGTRLTVT.

The V call is TRBV27, the J call TRBJ2-3, with TRBD2 identical over 12 bases. The junction had 21 bases not matched to a gene; V was cut back by 8 bases and J by 6 bases. Germline V lookup: CDR1 MNHEY, CDR2 SMNVEV (reference sequence). CDR3 length: 19 residues. The CDR3 coding sequence is TGTGCCAGCCGACATGGCCGGAACCTAGCGGGAGGGCCAGATGATACGCAGTATTTT. It encodes CASRHGRNLAGGPDDTQYF.

This rearrangement joins TRBV4-1 to TRBJ2-7; TRBD2 matches at 13 bases. Germline trimming cut 1 base from V and 5 bases from J; bases unmatched to any gene: 8. The CDR3 contains 17 residues. The germline V gene has CDR1 MGHRA and CDR2 YSYEKL. In DNA form, the CDR3 reads TGCGCCAGCAGCCAAGTCCCTCTACTAGCGGGAGGGCACGAGCAGTACTTC. As protein: CASSQVPLLAGGHEQYF.

The J gene is TRBJ2-1, the V gene TRBV27; TRBD1 might be the D (6 bases). Germline V CDR1 and CDR2: MNHEY, SMNVEV (reference sequence). V lost 6 bases and J 7 bases, leaving 13 bases between the germline ends. The CDR3 totals 13 residues. The CDR3: CASRWTEWNEQFF. CDR3 nucleotide sequence: TGTGCCAGCAGATGGACAGAATGGAATGAGCAGTTCTTC.

The rearrangement uses TRBV5-1 and TRBJ2-7; TRBD1 might be the D (6 bases). V lost 2 bases and J lost 2, with 11 bases in between. Germline assignment: CDR1 SGHRS and CDR2 YFSETQ. This CDR3 region has 14 residues. The CDR3 loop reads CASSLGTSTYEQYF. The CDR3 DNA reads as TGCGCCAGCAGCTTAGGGACATCTACCTACGAGCAGTACTTC. Using reference TRBV5-1 and TRBJ2-7 for the parts outside the CDR3, the full variable domain is KAGVTQTPRYLIKTRGQQVTLSCSPISGHRSVSWYQQTPGQGLQFLFEYFSETQRNKGNFPGRFSGRQFSNSRSEMNVSTLELGDSALYLCASSLGTSTYEQYFGPGTRLTVT.

The V gene is TRBV12-5, the J gene TRBJ2-3, with 8 positions matching TRBD1. This CDR3 has 14 amino acids. V gave up 3 bases and J gave up 3 bases; unmatched junction bases: 2. Germline CDR1 and CDR2: LGHNT and FRNRAP. In DNA form, the CDR3 reads TGTGCTAGTGGTTTCCGACAGGGGACAGATACGCAGTATTTT. The encoded protein is CASGFRQGTDTQYF. Full variable domain (remainder filled in from reference TRBV12-5 and TRBJ2-3): DARVTQTPRHKVTEMGQEVTMRCQPILGHNTVFWYRQTMMQGLELLAYFRNRAPLDDSGMPKDRFSAEMPDATLATLKIQPSEPRDSAVYFCASGFRQGTDTQYFGPGTRLTVL.

This clone was picked up a small number of times. This chain joins TRBV5-1 and TRBJ2-7; TRBD1 matches 7 bases. Germline lookup yields CDR1 SGHRS and CDR2 YFSETQ. CDR3 length: 18 amino acids. The junction had 17 bases not matched to a gene; V was cut back by 3 bases and J by 2 bases. In nucleotides, the CDR3 is TGCGCCAGCAGCTCGAATTCAGTAGTCCTCGACAGGGCCTACGAGCAGTACTTC. Its protein product is CASSSNSVVLDRAYEQYF.

The V gene is TRBV6-6, the J gene TRBJ2-3; D might be TRBD2 (6 bases). CDR1 and CDR2 (germline): MNHNY, SVGAGI (reference sequence). V lost 4 bases and J 5 bases, leaving 10 bases between the germline ends. The CDR3 spans 13 residues. CDR3 sequence reads: CASSWRAQDTQYF. Here the CDR3 DNA reads TGTGCCAGCAGTTGGAGGGCCCAAGATACGCAGTATTTT.

The J gene is TRBJ2-3, the V gene TRBV19, with 8 positions matching TRBD1. The germline V gene has CDR1 LNHDA and CDR2 SQIVND (reference sequence). V gave up 3 bases and J gave up 1 base; unmatched junction bases: 6. The CDR3 is 16 residues long. The CDR3 loop reads CASSIVPGQGTDTQYF. The CDR3 bases are TGTGCCAGTAGTATTGTCCCGGGACAGGGCACAGATACGCAGTATTTT.